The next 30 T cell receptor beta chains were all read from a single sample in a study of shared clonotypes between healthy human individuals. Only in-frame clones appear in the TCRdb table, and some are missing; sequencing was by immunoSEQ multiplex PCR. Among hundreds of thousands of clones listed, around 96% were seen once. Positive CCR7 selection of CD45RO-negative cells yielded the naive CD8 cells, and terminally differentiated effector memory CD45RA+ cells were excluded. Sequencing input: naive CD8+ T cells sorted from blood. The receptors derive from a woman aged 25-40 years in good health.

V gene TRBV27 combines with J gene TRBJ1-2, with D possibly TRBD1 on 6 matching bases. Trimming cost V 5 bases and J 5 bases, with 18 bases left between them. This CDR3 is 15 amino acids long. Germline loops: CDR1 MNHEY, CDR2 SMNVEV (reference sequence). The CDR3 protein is CASSPRGTLLYGYTF. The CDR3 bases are TGTGCCAGCAGTCCACGTGGGACACTTCTTTATGGCTACACCTTC.

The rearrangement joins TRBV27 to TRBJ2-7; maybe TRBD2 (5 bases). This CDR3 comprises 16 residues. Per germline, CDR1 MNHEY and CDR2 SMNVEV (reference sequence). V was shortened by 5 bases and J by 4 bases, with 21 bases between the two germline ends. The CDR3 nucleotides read TGTGCCAGCAGTGTAAGCCGCTACCCAACTAGGTACGAGCAGTACTTC. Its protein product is CASSVSRYPTRYEQYF.

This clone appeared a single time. The CDR3 is CASSLAISASFYEQYF. CDR3 sequence (DNA): TGTGCCAGCAGCTTAGCGATTAGTGCCAGCTTCTACGAGCAGTACTTC. The chain carries TRBV7-9 and TRBJ2-7; D ambiguous. Germline values: CDR1 SEHNR, CDR2 FQNEAQ (reference sequence). Between the trimmed V and J ends, which lost 0 bases and 3 bases, there was a span of 15 bases. CDR3 length: 16 amino acids. Looking up the rest from reference TRBV7-9 and TRBJ2-7 gives the full variable domain: DTGVSQNPRHKITKRGQNVTFRCDPISEHNRLYWYRQTLGQGPEFLTYFQNEAQLEKSRLLSDRFSAERPKGSFSTLEIQRTEQGDSAMYLCASSLAISASFYEQYFGPGTRLTVT.

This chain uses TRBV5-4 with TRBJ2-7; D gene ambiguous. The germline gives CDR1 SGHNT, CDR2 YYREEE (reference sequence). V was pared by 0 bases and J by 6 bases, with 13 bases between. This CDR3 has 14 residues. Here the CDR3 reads CASSLVQEPIEQYF. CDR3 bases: TGTGCCAGCAGCTTGGTTCAGGAACCCATCGAGCAGTACTTC.

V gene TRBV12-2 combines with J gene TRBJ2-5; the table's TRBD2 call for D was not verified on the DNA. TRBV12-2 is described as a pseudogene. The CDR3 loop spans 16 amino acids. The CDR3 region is CASTGLAGSSVKTQYF. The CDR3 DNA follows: TGTGCAAGTACGGGACTAGCGGGGAGTTCTGTTAAGACCCAGTACTTC.

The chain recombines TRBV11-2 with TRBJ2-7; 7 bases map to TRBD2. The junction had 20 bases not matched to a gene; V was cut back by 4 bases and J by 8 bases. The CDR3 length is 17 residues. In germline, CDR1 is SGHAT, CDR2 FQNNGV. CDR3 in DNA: TGTGCCAGCAGCTCGGGTCTCAGCGGGACCTCACTATTACAGCAGTACTTC. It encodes CASSSGLSGTSLLQQYF.

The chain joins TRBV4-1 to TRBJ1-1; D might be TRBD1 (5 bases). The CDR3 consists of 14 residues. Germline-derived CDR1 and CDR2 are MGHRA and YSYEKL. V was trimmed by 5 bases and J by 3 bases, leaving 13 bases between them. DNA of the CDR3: TGCGCCAGCAGCAGCCGGCAGGGAGACACTGAAGCTTTCTTT. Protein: CASSSRQGDTEAFF.

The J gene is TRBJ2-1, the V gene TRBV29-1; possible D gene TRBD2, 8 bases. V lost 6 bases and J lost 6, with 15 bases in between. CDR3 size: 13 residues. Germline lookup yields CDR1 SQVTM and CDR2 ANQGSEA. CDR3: CSVGGGQLNEQFF. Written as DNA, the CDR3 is TGCAGCGTCGGGGGGGGACAGCTCAATGAGCAGTTCTTC.

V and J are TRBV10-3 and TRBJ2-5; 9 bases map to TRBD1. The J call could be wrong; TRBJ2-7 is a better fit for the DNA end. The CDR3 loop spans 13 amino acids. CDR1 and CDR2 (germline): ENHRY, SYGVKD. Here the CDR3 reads CAAAGQGTYEQYF. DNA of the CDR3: TGTGCCGCCGCGGGACAGGGAACCTACGAGCAGTACTTC.

This CDR3 is CASSESFTGNTEAFF. Written as DNA, the CDR3 is TGTGCCAGCAGTGAAAGTTTTACGGGGAACACTGAAGCTTTCTTT. V and J are TRBV25-1 and TRBJ1-1; D remains ambiguous. CDR1 is MGHDK and CDR2 is SYGVNS in the germline V gene. CDR3 length: 15 amino acids. The V end lost 2 bases, the J end lost 1 base, and 11 bases lay between the germline ends.

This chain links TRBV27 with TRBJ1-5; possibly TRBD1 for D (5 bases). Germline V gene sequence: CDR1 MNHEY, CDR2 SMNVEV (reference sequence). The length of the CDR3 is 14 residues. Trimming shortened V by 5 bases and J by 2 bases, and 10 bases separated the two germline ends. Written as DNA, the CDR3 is TGTGCCAGCAGTGGGTTAGGGGGCAATCAGCCCCAGCATTTT. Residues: CASSGLGGNQPQHF.

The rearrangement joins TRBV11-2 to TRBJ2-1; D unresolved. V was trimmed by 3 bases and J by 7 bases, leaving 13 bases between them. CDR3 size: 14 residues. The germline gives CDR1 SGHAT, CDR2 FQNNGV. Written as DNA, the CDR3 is TGTGCCAGCAGCTTGGGTGGTTCGGAAAATGAGCAGTTCTTC. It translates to CASSLGGSENEQFF.

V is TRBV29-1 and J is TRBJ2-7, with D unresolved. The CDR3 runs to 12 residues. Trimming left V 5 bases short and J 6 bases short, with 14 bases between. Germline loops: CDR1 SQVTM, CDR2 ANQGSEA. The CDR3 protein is CSVLGPLLEQYF. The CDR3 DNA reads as TGCAGCGTTCTAGGACCGTTACTCGAGCAGTACTTC.

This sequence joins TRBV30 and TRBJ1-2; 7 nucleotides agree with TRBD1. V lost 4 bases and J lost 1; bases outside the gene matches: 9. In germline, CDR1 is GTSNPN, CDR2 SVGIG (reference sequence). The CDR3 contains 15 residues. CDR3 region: CAWKKVGTDNYGYTF. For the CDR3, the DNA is TGTGCCTGGAAAAAAGTCGGGACAGATAACTATGGCTACACCTTC.

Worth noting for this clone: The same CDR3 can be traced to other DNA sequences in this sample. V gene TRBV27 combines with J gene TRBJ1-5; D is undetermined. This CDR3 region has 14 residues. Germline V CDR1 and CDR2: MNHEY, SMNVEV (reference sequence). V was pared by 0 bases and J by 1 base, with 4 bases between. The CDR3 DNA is TGTGCCAGCAGTTTATCAGGCAGCAATCAGCCCCAGCATTTT. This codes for CASSLSGSNQPQHF.

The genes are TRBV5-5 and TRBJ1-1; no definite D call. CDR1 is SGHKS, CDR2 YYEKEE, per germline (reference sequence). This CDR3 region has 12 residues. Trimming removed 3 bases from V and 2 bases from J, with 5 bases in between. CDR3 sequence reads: CASSWGNTEAFF. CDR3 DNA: TGTGCCAGCAGCTGGGGTAACACTGAAGCTTTCTTT.

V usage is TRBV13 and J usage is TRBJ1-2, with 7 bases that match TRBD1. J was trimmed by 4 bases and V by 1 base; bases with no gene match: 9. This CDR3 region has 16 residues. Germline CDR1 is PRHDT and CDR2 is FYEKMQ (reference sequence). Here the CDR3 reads CASSLADRAPLYGYTF. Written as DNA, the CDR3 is TGTGCCAGCAGCTTAGCCGACAGGGCTCCACTCTATGGCTACACCTTC.

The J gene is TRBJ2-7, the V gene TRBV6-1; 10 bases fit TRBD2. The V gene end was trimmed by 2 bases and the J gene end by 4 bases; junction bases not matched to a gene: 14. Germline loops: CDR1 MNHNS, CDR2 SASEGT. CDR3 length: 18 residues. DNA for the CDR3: TGTGCCAGCAGTGAACTCGGCTTAACTAGCGGGACCCAGTACGAGCAGTACTTC. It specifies CASSELGLTSGTQYEQYF.

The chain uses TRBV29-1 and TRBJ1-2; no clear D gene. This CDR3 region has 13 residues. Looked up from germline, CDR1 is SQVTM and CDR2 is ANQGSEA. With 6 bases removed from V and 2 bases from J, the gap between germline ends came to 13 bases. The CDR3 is CSVTGVTNYGYTF. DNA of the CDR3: TGCAGCGTGACCGGCGTTACCAACTATGGCTACACCTTC.

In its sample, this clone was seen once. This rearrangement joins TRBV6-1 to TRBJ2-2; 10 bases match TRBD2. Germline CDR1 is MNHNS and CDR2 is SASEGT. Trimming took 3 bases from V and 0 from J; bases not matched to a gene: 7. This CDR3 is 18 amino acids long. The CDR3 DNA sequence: TGTGCCAGCAGTGATAATCGGCTAGCGGGAGCGAACACCGGGGAGCTGTTTTTT. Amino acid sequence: CASSDNRLAGANTGELFF.

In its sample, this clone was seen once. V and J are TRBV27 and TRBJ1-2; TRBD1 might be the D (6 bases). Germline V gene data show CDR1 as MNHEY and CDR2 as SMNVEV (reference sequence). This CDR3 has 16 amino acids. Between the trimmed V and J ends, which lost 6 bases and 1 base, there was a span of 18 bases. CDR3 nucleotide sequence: TGTGCCAGCAGCCCCTCAATGGGACACCTTAACTATGGCTACACCTTC. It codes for CASSPSMGHLNYGYTF.

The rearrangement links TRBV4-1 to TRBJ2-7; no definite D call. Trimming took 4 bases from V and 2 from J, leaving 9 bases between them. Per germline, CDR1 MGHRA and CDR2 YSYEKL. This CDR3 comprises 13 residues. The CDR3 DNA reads TGCGCCAGCAGCCTAACATTGACCTACGAGCAGTACTTC. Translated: CASSLTLTYEQYF.

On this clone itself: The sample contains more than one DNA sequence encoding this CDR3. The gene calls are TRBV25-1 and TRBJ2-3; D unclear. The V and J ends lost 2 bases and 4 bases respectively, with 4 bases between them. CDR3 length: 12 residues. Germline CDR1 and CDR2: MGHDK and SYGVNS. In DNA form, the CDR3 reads TGTGCCAGCAGTGAAGGAGCAGATACGCAGTATTTT. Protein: CASSEGADTQYF.

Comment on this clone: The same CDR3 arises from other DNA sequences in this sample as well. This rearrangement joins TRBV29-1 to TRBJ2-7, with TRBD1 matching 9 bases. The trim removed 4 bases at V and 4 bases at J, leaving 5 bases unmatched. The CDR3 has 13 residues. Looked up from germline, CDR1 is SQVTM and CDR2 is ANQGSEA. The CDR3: CSVVGQGTYEQYF. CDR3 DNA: TGCAGCGTTGTGGGACAGGGTACGTACGAGCAGTACTTC.

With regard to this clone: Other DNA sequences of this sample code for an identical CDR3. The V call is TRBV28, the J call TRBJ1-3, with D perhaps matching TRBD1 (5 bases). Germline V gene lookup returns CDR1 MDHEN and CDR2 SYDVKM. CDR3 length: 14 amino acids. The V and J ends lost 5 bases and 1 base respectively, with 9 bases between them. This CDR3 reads CASSPGGSGNTIYF. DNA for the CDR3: TGTGCCAGCAGTCCGGGGGGTTCTGGAAACACCATATATTTT.

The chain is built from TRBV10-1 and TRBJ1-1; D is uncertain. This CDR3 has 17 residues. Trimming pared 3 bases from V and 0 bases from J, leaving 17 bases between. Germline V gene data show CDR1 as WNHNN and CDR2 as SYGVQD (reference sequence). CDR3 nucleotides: TGCGCCAGCAGTGAAAACCCCGAAAACTTAATGAACACTGAAGCTTTCTTT. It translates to CASSENPENLMNTEAFF.

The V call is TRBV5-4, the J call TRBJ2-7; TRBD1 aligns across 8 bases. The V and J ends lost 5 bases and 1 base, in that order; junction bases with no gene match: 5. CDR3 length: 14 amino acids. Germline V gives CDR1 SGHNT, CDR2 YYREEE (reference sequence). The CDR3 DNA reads TGTGCCAGCAGATCTCAGGGGGCGTCCTACGAGCAGTACTTC. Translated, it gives CASRSQGASYEQYF. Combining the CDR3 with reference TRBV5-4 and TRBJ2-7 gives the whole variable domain ETGVTQSPTHLIKTRGQQVTLRCSSQSGHNTVSWYQQALGQGPQFIFQYYREEENGRGNFPPRFSGLQFPNYSSELNVNALELDDSALYLCASRSQGASYEQYFGPGTRLTVT.

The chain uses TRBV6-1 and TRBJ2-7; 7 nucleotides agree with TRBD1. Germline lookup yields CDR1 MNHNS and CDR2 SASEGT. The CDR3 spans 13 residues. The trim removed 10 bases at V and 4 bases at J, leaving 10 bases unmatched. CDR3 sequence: CAITTGPDYEQYF. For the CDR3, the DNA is TGTGCCATTACGACAGGGCCCGATTACGAGCAGTACTTC.

The CDR3 reads CASSQDPNPDRLKREQYF. The CDR3 nucleotides read TGCGCCAGCAGCCAAGATCCCAACCCGGACAGACTGAAAAGAGAGCAGTACTTC. V and J are TRBV4-1 and TRBJ2-7; D is perhaps TRBD1 (6 bases). CDR1 and CDR2 (germline): MGHRA, YSYEKL. Trimming removed 0 bases at V and 7 bases at J, with 25 bases between. CDR3 length: 18 residues.

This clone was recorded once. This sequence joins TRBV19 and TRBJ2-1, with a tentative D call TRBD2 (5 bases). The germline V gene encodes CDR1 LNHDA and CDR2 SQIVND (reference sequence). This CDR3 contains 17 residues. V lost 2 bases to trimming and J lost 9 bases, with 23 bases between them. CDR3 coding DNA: TGTGCCAGTAGTATATTTCTGGGTGGATTGAGGGATAGTGAGCAGTTCTTC. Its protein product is CASSIFLGGLRDSEQFF.